This T cell receptor (beta chain) is drawn from a study of CD8+ T cells in alopecia areata. Study-wide background: Among treated patients, oral tofacitinib was administered at 5 to 10 mg twice daily. Tofacitinib treatment spanned 6 to 18 months, with 6 months off drug afterward. Findings and caveats of the study: Normal scalp showed lower clonality than lesional scalp, especially alopecia totalis/universalis. It was less clear whether patients shared TCRs than it was in mice, possibly because of HLA.

The CDR3 covers 14 residues. Trimming cost V 3 bases and J 2 bases, with 11 bases left between them. Germline CDR1 GTSNPN, CDR2 SVGIG (reference sequence). Sequencing templates came from extracted RNA that was reverse transcribed into cDNA. Sequencing used immunoSEQ multiplex PCR; TCRdb keeps in-frame clones, though not all of them. The sample shows approximately 89,000 clones, 35% to 45% of them seen only once. Regarding this clone: The antigen is unknown.

The specimen was CD4+ T cells sorted from blood. The receptor's source is a human donor with alopecia areata. The chain employs TRBV30 and TRBJ2-1; either TRBD1 or TRBD2 may supply D (5 bases each). CDR3 residues: CAWRSGTPYNEQFF. CDR3 DNA sequence: TGTGCCTGGAGGTCAGGGACCCCCTACAATGAGCAGTTCTTC.